This T cell receptor (beta chain) was profiled in a study of T-cell reconstitution after alpha-beta-depleted transplantation in children. Study conclusions and caveats: T-cell counts and diversity at one year following transplant were attributed mainly to newly produced T cells.

For this clonotype: Antigen: not known.

The CDR3 extends over 13 amino acids. Germline assignment: CDR1 SNHLY and CDR2 FYNNEI. Trimming at V came to 4 bases and at J to 4 bases, leaving 1 base not matched to a gene. Unique molecular identifiers were incorporated into the prepared TCRbeta library. In TCRdb, the PCR reads were re-called with MiXCR into one record per CDR3 protein. This sample has tens of thousands of distinct CDR3 sequences; 15% to 20% occur once, and the top ten carry about 47%. This specimen consisted of PBMCs, mostly from graft donor cells, obtained 360 days after TCRalphabeta/CD19-depleted stem cell transplant. The receptor was derived from a male patient aged 2-9 years who had a stem cell transplant for acute lymphoblastic leukemia, so the T cells may come from the graft donor. The chain combines TRBV2 with TRBJ1-1, with 9 bases matching TRBD1. In DNA, the CDR3 is TGTGCCAGCAGTGCGACAGGGGGCACTGAAGCTTTCTTT. This sequence encodes CASSATGGTEAFF.